The source of this T cell receptor beta chain is a study of a mutant IDH1 vaccine in newly diagnosed glioma. Turning to the study itself: Patients got their first vaccination 4-6 weeks after radiotherapy alone, or with temozolomide cycles. Patients were pretreated with radiotherapy, temozolomide, or both, mostly both.

With regard to this clone: Its specificity is unknown.

Sequencing was performed with immunoSEQ multiplex PCR; in TCRdb, only in-frame clones are kept and a portion is missing. The repertoire consists of tens of thousands of clones, with roughly 90% occurring once and the leading ten covering 0.55% to 0.65%. V shed 6 bases and J shed 4 bases, with 16 bases lying between them. Germline lookup yields CDR1 MNHEY and CDR2 SMNVEV (reference sequence). The CDR3 sequence is 14 residues long. Indicated time point: week 5, during vaccination. One vaccine dose held 300 ug of mutant IDH1 20-mer peptide and came with topical imiquimod. The genes are TRBV27 and TRBJ2-7; D might be TRBD1 (5 bases). This sequence was found in a woman aged 50 to 60 with glioma. Specimen: PBMCs, collected from a glioma patient whose treatment included an IDH1 peptide vaccine. CDR3 sequence: CASSPGARRYEQYF. The DNA for the CDR3 is TGTGCCAGCAGCCCTGGGGCTCGTCGTTACGAGCAGTACTTC.